This T cell receptor beta chain emerged from a study of radiation and T cells in renal cell carcinoma. The time point is: baseline pretreatment blood. Treatment of the sample: 15 Gy SBRT to primary tumor, nephrectomy 4 weeks later. Sequenced by immunoSEQ multiplex PCR; TCRdb stores in-frame clones only, minus some. The table has approximately 150,000 clones, about 88% seen once; the top ten hold 3.5% to 5%. The V and J ends lost 10 bases and 6 bases respectively, with 24 bases between them. The CDR3 runs 16 residues. CDR1 SEHNR and CDR2 FQNEAQ come from the germline V gene (reference sequence). The clonotype was recovered from a woman in her seventies with renal cell carcinoma. The V call is TRBV7-9, the J call TRBJ1-4; D remains unclear. This specimen was blood, taken from a patient whose treatment included radiotherapy and nephrectomy. CDR3 sequence (DNA): TGTGCCACAGCTTCAGCCAAGTCTATCTACGATGAAAAACTGTTTTTT. Residues: CATASAKSIYDEKLFF. The variable domain in full, with the rest retrieved from reference TRBV7-9 and TRBJ1-4, is DTGVSQNPRHKITKRGQNVTFRCDPISEHNRLYWYRQTLGQGPEFLTYFQNEAQLEKSRLLSDRFSAERPKGSFSTLEIQRTEQGDSAMYLCATASAKSIYDEKLFFGSGTQLSVL.